This TCR beta chain stems from a study of PD-1 blockade in classical Hodgkin lymphoma (TCRdb year 2020). Broadly, across the study: Nivolumab dosing was 3 mg/kg intravenously every 2 weeks, continuing until either disease progression or unacceptable toxicity. The study used TCR beta sequencing and CyTOF to define a peripheral blood immune signature of response to PD-1 blockade in classical Hodgkin lymphoma.

The investigation overall reported the following: CD4+ but not CD8+ TCR diversity rose significantly by C4D1 (p=0.0027 vs p=0.16), most apparent in complete responders (p=0.02). Lower diversity was observed in patients in whom nivolumab was started less than 1 year after ASCT, and these patients were excluded from later analyses so that confounding by immune reconstitution would be avoided. Newly diagnosed patients were reported to have lower baseline TCR diversity than healthy donors, and relapsed/refractory patients were reported to have lower baseline TCR diversity still. Among trial patients, those achieving complete response had baseline diversity similar to that of newly diagnosed patients, while diversity was significantly lower in partial responders and progressors. The study was restricted to a single clinical trial cohort, and the causes of repertoire differences, possibly disease activity or prior therapy, were left undefined.

Reading from cysteine to phenylalanine, the CDR3 counts 15 amino acids. The read is trimmed to its CDR3 DNA, 45 bases read in frame from base 1. Unmatched junction bases come to 9, with V trimmed by 4 bases and J by 7 bases. Reading the germline V gene gives CDR1 SGHVS and CDR2 FNYEAQ. Explained via the paper, the time point label denotes: cycle 4 day 1 (C4D1), after 5 to 7 weeks of nivolumab. Every trial patient had relapsed following autologous stem cell transplantation, and prior brentuximab vedotin exposure was what differed among cohorts A, B and C. The trial cohort was composed of 56 patients with relapsed/refractory classical Hodgkin lymphoma, for whom complete response, partial response or progressive disease was recorded as best overall response. In the multi-cohort phase II CheckMate 205 trial, trial patients received single-agent nivolumab. An independent review committee assessed best overall response using the 2007 International Working Group response criteria. PBMCs from the trial were collected at three points: immediately before nivolumab initiation (C1D1), and during therapy at cycle 2 day 1 and cycle 4 day 1. Peripheral blood was collected in 8 mL Vacutainer Cell Preparation Tubes, from which PBMCs were isolated by centrifugation and then cryopreserved.

The Qiagen DNeasy kit was used to extract genomic DNA from unsorted PBMCs and from the negatively selected CD4+ and CD8+ fractions. TCR beta CDR3 regions were subjected to amplification by immunoSEQ multiplex PCR with primers that anneal to V and J segments. Amplification bias was minimized using a synthetic immune receptor repertoire, and residual bias was removed computationally after sequencing. The study's own analysis went as follows. Repertoire diversity was quantified as the Shannon entropy index using custom Python scripts. The unsorted, CD4+ and CD8+ repertoires were each analyzed separately, with the exception of combined analyses, where CD4+ and CD8+ sequences were merged in silico. Clonal expansion was defined as at least a 2-fold frequency increase after treatment relative to C1D1, with a pseudocount of 0.5 for undetected baseline clones. Singleton clones were defined as clones with 0 or 1 copy at C1D1, and non-singleton clones were defined as clones with 2 or more copies. Clones expanded in unsorted samples were assigned a CD4+, CD8+ or unknown annotation through matching of protein sequences in sorted samples from the same patient. Wilcoxon tests on paired samples were used to test changes in diversity from C1D1 to C4D1. Sourced from immuneACCESS, this table was stored by TCRdb with only in-frame sequences that have V and J called. A share of the clones is absent; for the studies checked, an unresolved V gene accounts for under half, and the remainder has no known explanation. Clone size and the V and J calls come from that table; the DNA yielded D and trimming. Within this sample are more than 90,000 clones, with roughly 78% of them counted one time only. Roughly 9.4% of the sample is taken by the ten largest.

With respect to this clone: The antigen it recognizes is unknown. No base qualities exist here, and no much larger clone lies one base off it.

The starting material was peripheral blood mononuclear cells (PBMCs), obtained before the fourth cycle of nivolumab. The source of this sequence is a human donor with classical Hodgkin lymphoma. The V gene is TRBV7-6 and the J gene is TRBJ2-5; TRBD2 matches 10 bases in the middle. The DNA sequence follows: TGTGCCAGCAGCTCCGGTACTAGCGGGGCAGGGACCCAGTACTTC. Translated, it reads CASSSGTSGAGTQYF. Joined to the reference TRBV7-6 and TRBJ2-5 proteins, this CDR3 gives the full variable domain: GAGVSQSPRYKVTKRGQDVALRCDPISGHVSLYWYRQALGQGPEFLTYFNYEAQQDKSGLPNDRFSAERPEGSISTLTIQRTEQRDSAMYRCASSSGTSGAGTQYFGPGTRLLVL.